A selection of T cell receptor beta chains follows, all from one sample in a study of blood T cell repertoires in COVID-19. The protocol was immunoSEQ multiplex PCR, while the TCRdb copy is restricted to in-frame clones and leaves out a portion. The sample has around 200,000 clones, around 80% seen once. The specimen was peripheral blood. The receptor set was obtained from a human donor in a cohort sampled during active COVID-19. CDR3s include the opening cysteine and the closing phenylalanine or tryptophan. Fields, in order: D gene, J gene, clone size, V gene, CDR3 DNA, CDR3 protein. D genes are given only for firm matches. Size tells how often a clone was seen (once, few, many) or the class of an expanded clone, and some rows leave it out.

TRBD1	TRBJ2-7	NA	TRBV5-1	TGCGCCAGCAGTTTGGGGGCCGGGACAGGGGCCGAGCAGTACTTC	CASSLGAGTGAEQYF
NA	TRBJ2-2	once	TRBV14	TGTGCCAGCAGCCAAGTTATAGCCGGGGAGCTGTTTTTT	CASSQVIAGELFF
NA	TRBJ1-6	NA	TRBV7-2	TGTGCCAGCAGCCCCCAAGGAGGGATCTGGATTTCACCCCTCCACTTT	CASSPQGGIWISPLHF
TRBD1	TRBJ2-2	NA	TRBV7-9	TGTGCCAGCCTTTCTCCGGGACAGGGGTTTCGGGAGCTGTTTTTT	CASLSPGQGFRELFF
NA	TRBJ1-2	NA	TRBV5-4	TGTGCCAGCAGCTATAGACCCGGGACAAAAGGTGCGGACTACACCTTC	CASSYRPGTKGADYTF
TRBD2	TRBJ2-7	once	TRBV13	TGTGCCAGCAGCCCCGGGACTAGCGGGGCCTACGAGCAGTACTTC	CASSPGTSGAYEQYF
NA	TRBJ1-6	NA	TRBV5-3	TGTGCCAGAAGCTTGTGGCGGTCGTTATCACCCCTCCACTTT	CARSLWRSLSPLHF
NA	TRBJ1-4	NA	TRBV4-2	TGTGCCAGCAGCCCAGGACAGTCGTTTGGCGAACTGTTTTTT	CASSPGQSFGELFF
TRBD1	TRBJ2-1	NA	TRBV24-1	TGTGCCACCAGTGAGTCAGACAGGGCCAATGAGCAGTTCTTC	CATSESDRANEQFF
TRBD1	TRBJ2-7	NA	TRBV5-1	TGCGCCAGCAGCTTGGCCCCACAGGGGGCAGCCTACGAGCAGTACTTC	CASSLAPQGAAYEQYF
TRBD1	TRBJ2-5	once	TRBV15	TGTGCCACCAGCAGAGATCCGACAGGGCAAGAGACCCAGTACTTC	CATSRDPTGQETQYF
TRBD1	TRBJ1-1	NA	TRBV5-1	TGCGCCAGCAGCCTCGGAATACAGGGGTTGTCTGAAGCTTTCTTT	CASSLGIQGLSEAFF
NA	TRBJ1-4	NA	TRBV11-2	TGTGCCAGCAGCTCCCTTGGCCCCTTGCAGTCAGATAATGAAAAACTGTTTTTT	CASSSLGPLQSDNEKLFF
TRBD1	TRBJ2-2	NA	TRBV30	TGTGCCTCAGACAGGGTTGGCGCCGGGGAGCTGTTTTTT	CASDRVGAGELFF
NA	TRBJ2-2	NA	TRBV19	TGTGCCAGTAGCGATTCCCAGGGGAAATACACCGGGGAGCTGTTTTTT	CASSDSQGKYTGELFF
TRBD2	TRBJ2-1	NA	TRBV11-2	TGTGCCAGCAGCTTAGCGGGGGGGCCCAATGAGCAGTTCTTC	CASSLAGGPNEQFF
NA	TRBJ1-5	NA	TRBV10-3	TGTGCCATCAGTGAGTCAGGGGATAGCAATCAGCCCCAGCATTTT	CAISESGDSNQPQHF
TRBD1	TRBJ2-1	NA	TRBV29-1	TGCAGCGTTATGGACAGGGTGGGGAATGAGCAGTTCTTC	CSVMDRVGNEQFF
TRBD1	TRBJ2-7	NA	TRBV27	TGTGCCAGCAGTCCAAACAGGGGGCCCTACGAGCAGTACTTC	CASSPNRGPYEQYF
NA	TRBJ1-1	NA	TRBV6-1	TGTGCCAGCAGTGAAGTTGGCGAGGGCGAAGCTTTCTTT	CASSEVGEGEAFF
TRBD1	TRBJ1-2	NA	TRBV6-5	TGTGCCAGCAGTTCCATACAGGGGTCGGTGGGTGGCTACACCTTC	CASSSIQGSVGGYTF
TRBD2	TRBJ2-7	NA	TRBV3-1/TRBV3-2	TGTGCCAGCAGCAGCCCCAGCGGGGGTCGTTACGAGCAGTACTTC	CASSSPSGGRYEQYF
NA	TRBJ2-1	NA	TRBV10-2	TGCGCCAGCAGTCCTGGGTCGGGTGTAGTTGGTGAGCAGTTCTTC	CASSPGSGVVGEQFF
TRBD1	TRBJ1-2	few	TRBV4-1	TGCGCCAGCAGCCACGAGGGGACAGGCAATGGCTACACCTTC	CASSHEGTGNGYTF
NA	TRBJ1-2	NA	TRBV29-1	TGCAGCGTCGAGTTTATGGTGTATGGCTACACCTTC	CSVEFMVYGYTF
TRBD2	TRBJ2-1	NA	TRBV5-1	TGCGCCAGCAGCATTGGTGGACTAGCACTCGATGAGCAGTTCTTC	CASSIGGLALDEQFF
NA	TRBJ1-2	NA	TRBV10-3	TGTGCCATCAGTGGCAGGGAGGATGATGGCTACACCTTC	CAISGREDDGYTF
NA	TRBJ1-1	NA	TRBV5-1	TGCGCCAGCAGCTTTAGTGGTGTCACTGAAGCTTTCTTT	CASSFSGVTEAFF
TRBD1	TRBJ1-2	NA	TRBV7-9	TGTGCCAGCAGCTTAGCGACAGGGGTGGACTATGGCTACACCTTC	CASSLATGVDYGYTF
NA	TRBJ1-4	once	TRBV6-5	TGTGCCAGCAGTTACTCGAGGGCCCTTAATGAAAAACTGTTTTTT	CASSYSRALNEKLFF
NA	TRBJ1-3	few	TRBV2	TGTGCCAGCAGTGAAGCGCTTCCGCGGATCTCTGGAAACACCATATATTTT	CASSEALPRISGNTIYF
TRBD1	TRBJ1-5	NA	TRBV19	TGTGCCAGTAGTGTTGGACAGGGGCATCAGCCCCAGCATTTT	CASSVGQGHQPQHF
NA	TRBJ2-7	NA	TRBV3-1/TRBV3-2	TGTGCCAGCAGCCAAGGTTCTGGAGGTCTGGGGGAGCAGTACTTC	CASSQGSGGLGEQYF
NA	TRBJ2-2	NA	TRBV12-5	TGTGCTAGTGGTGCCTCGACAGGCTTCCTCGGAGAGCTGTTTTTT	CASGASTGFLGELFF
NA	TRBJ2-2	once	TRBV5-5	NA	CASSFFGPGGGGELFF
TRBD1	TRBJ1-1	NA	TRBV14	TGTGCCAGCAGCCAACTGGGACAGATTGAAGCTTTCTTT	CASSQLGQIEAFF
TRBD2	TRBJ2-3	NA	TRBV11-3	TGTGCCAGCAGCTCGGGACTAGCGGGGGCCACCACAGATACGCAGTATTTT	CASSSGLAGATTDTQYF
NA	TRBJ2-7	NA	TRBV7-2	TGTGCCAGCAGCTTAGGAGGGGGATCCTACGAGCAGTACTTC	CASSLGGGSYEQYF
TRBD1	TRBJ2-7	NA	TRBV27	TGTGCCAGCAGTACACAGACAGGGGGCGAGCAGTACTTC	CASSTQTGGEQYF
NA	TRBJ1-5	few	TRBV3-1/TRBV3-2	TGTGCCAGCAGCCCCTATAGCGGGTACCAGCCCCAGCATTTT	CASSPYSGYQPQHF
NA	TRBJ1-2	NA	TRBV3-1/TRBV3-2	TGTGCCAGCAGCCAAGGGGTACAGGGTGGCACGTATGGCTACACCTTC	CASSQGVQGGTYGYTF
NA	TRBJ2-1	NA	TRBV6-5	TGTGCCAGCAGTCGTAATACCTACAATGAGCAGTTCTTC	CASSRNTYNEQFF